This is a list of T cell receptor beta chains from one sample in a study of T cell repertoires in cytomegalovirus infection. MiXCR, run by TCRdb on the reads, gives a single entry per CDR3 protein. There are 300,000 or so distinct CDR3 sequences in the sample; around 9.1% occur only once, and around 2.4% lies in the top ten. Sequencing was done on a sample of PBMCs. The receptors shown here come from a human donor in good health (CMV status not recorded). Some clones in this sample may be carry-over from other donors' samples. The CDR3 runs from the conserved cysteine through the conserved F or W. A D gene is named only where the DNA matches it firmly. Clone size is given for some rows only: seen once, a few or many times, or a class if the clone is expanded.

abundance	v_gene	d_gene	len	j_gene	CDR3nt	CDR3aa
-	TRBV2	-	12	TRBJ2-1	TGTGCCAGCAGACAGGGTAACAATGAGCAGTTCTTC	CASRQGNNEQFF
many	TRBV6-1	-	10	TRBJ1-4	TGTGCCAGCAGTGATACGGGACTGTTTTTT	CASSDTGLFF
many	TRBV29-1	-	15	TRBJ1-1	TGCAGCGTTGAAGATGCTGCCTTCATCTCCACTGAAGCTTTCTTT	CSVEDAAFISTEAFF
many	TRBV28	-	10	TRBJ2-5	TGTGCCAGCAGCACAGAGACCCAGTACTTC	CASSTETQYF
-	TRBV20-1	TRBD2	15	TRBJ2-1	TGCAGTGCCCCGCCTCTAGCGGGGGCCTACAATGAGCAGTTCTTC	CSAPPLAGAYNEQFF
many	TRBV20-1	-	12	TRBJ1-4	TGCAGTGCTAGGGCAGTAGATGAAAAACTGTTTTTT	CSARAVDEKLFF
many	TRBV7-2	TRBD1	17	TRBJ2-2	TGTGCCAGCAGCTTATCGGCGGACAGGGCGAACACCGGGGAGCTGTTTTTT	CASSLSADRANTGELFF
many	TRBV7-3	-	14	TRBJ2-6	TGTGCCAGCAGCTCCGACTCTGGGGCCAACGTCCTGACTTTC	CASSSDSGANVLTF
-	TRBV5-1	TRBD2	20	TRBJ2-1	TGCGCCAGCACGACCCAGGGACTAGCGGGGGGGCTGGCCTCCTACAATGAGCAGTTCTTC	CASTTQGLAGGLASYNEQFF
few	TRBV2	-	13	TRBJ2-5	TGTGCCACCCAGGGGTCTAGCGGAGAGACCCAGTACTTC	CATQGSSGETQYF
many	TRBV7-2	TRBD1	15	TRBJ1-1	TGTGCCAGCAGCCCCCTAGGGACAGAAACGTTGAAAGCTTTCTTT	CASSPLGTETLKAFF
many	TRBV19	TRBD1	14	TRBJ2-2	TGTGCCAGTGGGGACAGTGCAAGGACCGGGGAGCTGTTTTTT	CASGDSARTGELFF
many	TRBV6-1	-	17	TRBJ2-5	TGTGCCAGCAGCCTCTATGCGGTGGGAGGCCTGGGAGAGACCCAGTACTTC	CASSLYAVGGLGETQYF
-	TRBV12-3/TRBV12-4	TRBD1	15	TRBJ2-7	TGTGCCAGCAGTTCTCAAGGGACAGGGCCCTACGAGCAGTACTTC	CASSSQGTGPYEQYF
-	TRBV23-1	-	17	TRBJ1-2	TGCGCCAGCAGCCCACCCCCGGGGACGGACTTTAACTATGGCTACACCTTC	CASSPPPGTDFNYGYTF
few	TRBV18	-	14	TRBJ1-5	TGTGCCAGCTCACAGGGAAAGGGATTCCAGCCCCAGCATTTT	CASSQGKGFQPQHF
many	TRBV20-1	-	16	TRBJ2-2	TGCAGTGCCCCTTCGACCGCACTTTCTTACACCGGGGAGCTGTTTTTT	CSAPSTALSYTGELFF
few	TRBV2	-	14	TRBJ1-1	TGTGCCAGCAGTAAGGCGGGGTATGGCACTGAAGCTTTCTTT	CASSKAGYGTEAFF
many	TRBV20-1	TRBD2	15	TRBJ2-3	TGCAGTGCTGCCGGGTGGGCGGGGGGGACAGATACGCAGTATTTT	CSAAGWAGGTDTQYF
few	TRBV29-1	TRBD2	13	TRBJ2-1	TGCAGCGTTTATGGTAGCGGGGGTGGTGAGCAGTTCTTC	CSVYGSGGGEQFF
many	TRBV27	TRBD1	15	TRBJ1-6	TGTGCCAGCAGCAAGGGACAGGGGGCGAGTTCACCCCTCCACTTT	CASSKGQGASSPLHF
many	TRBV5-1	-	15	TRBJ2-2	TGCGCCAGCAGCTTGGACAGGCCGAACACCGGGGAGCTGTTTTTT	CASSLDRPNTGELFF
many	TRBV7-2	TRBD1	15	TRBJ1-5	TGTGCCAGCAGCCCATCCGGGACAGGGTATCAGCCCCAGCATTTT	CASSPSGTGYQPQHF
few	TRBV20-1	TRBD1	14	TRBJ1-1	TGCAGTGCAACTCAGGGGGCAACGGACACTGAAGCTTTCTTT	CSATQGATDTEAFF
few	TRBV2	-	13	TRBJ1-4	TGTGCCAGCAGTGAGGGGACCTACGAAAAACTGTTTTTT	CASSEGTYEKLFF
many	TRBV4-2	-	15	TRBJ1-5	TGTGCCAGCAGCCTGCAGACACGAAGCAATCAGCCCCAGCATTTT	CASSLQTRSNQPQHF
-	TRBV12-3/TRBV12-4	TRBD1	15	TRBJ2-1	TGTGCCAGCAGTCCCGCCCTCGGACAGGGCATAGAGCAGTTCTTC	CASSPALGQGIEQFF
-	TRBV5-5	-	15	TRBJ2-7	TGTGCCAGCAGCTCCTACCGGGACGGGGGATACGAGCAGTACTTC	CASSSYRDGGYEQYF
many	TRBV15	TRBD1	15	TRBJ1-1	TGTGCCACCAGCAGAGCGGGACAGGGAAACACTGAAGCTTTCTTT	CATSRAGQGNTEAFF
-	TRBV7-6	TRBD1	17	TRBJ2-1	TGTGCCAGCAGCTTAGAAATACAGGGGAGCTCCTACAATGAGCAGTTCTTC	CASSLEIQGSSYNEQFF
-	TRBV2	-	15	TRBJ2-2	TGTGCCAGCAGAGCGGGACAGGCGAACACCGGGGAGCTGTTTTTT	CASRAGQANTGELFF
many	TRBV7-2	TRBD2	16	TRBJ2-1	TGTGCCAGCAGCTTAGTGAGCGGGGGCTCCTACAATGAGCAGTTCTTC	CASSLVSGGSYNEQFF
few	TRBV2	TRBD1	13	TRBJ1-6	TGTGCCAGCATGGGACAGACTAGTTCACCCCTCCACTTT	CASMGQTSSPLHF
many	TRBV10-3	-	14	TRBJ2-2	TGTGCCATCAAAGGCGACGCGAACACCGGGGAGCTGTTTTTT	CAIKGDANTGELFF
many	TRBV6-2/TRBV6-3	TRBD1	14	TRBJ1-1	TGTGCCAGCAGTTCTAGTTTAGGGGGCTCTGAAGCTTTCTTT	CASSSSLGGSEAFF
-	TRBV18	-	15	TRBJ1-1	TGTGCCAGCTCACCCACAGGGACGGAGAGCACTGAAGCTTTCTTT	CASSPTGTESTEAFF
many	TRBV7-2	-	14	TRBJ2-5	TGTGCCAGCAGCTTAGGGGCGTACCAAGAGACCCAGTACTTC	CASSLGAYQETQYF
many	TRBV29-1	-	12	TRBJ2-7	TGCAGCGTTTCGGGATCCTCTTACGAGCAGTACTTC	CSVSGSSYEQYF
many	TRBV11-2	-	14	TRBJ2-3	TGTGCCAGCAGCTTTGGGTCACGGACAGATACGCAGTATTTT	CASSFGSRTDTQYF
few	TRBV6-5	-	17	TRBJ2-5	TGTGCCAGCAGTTACTGGGGACAAGGACCCGTCCAAGAGACCCAGTACTTC	CASSYWGQGPVQETQYF
many	TRBV6-1	-	12	TRBJ2-5	TGTGCCGCGAGGTGGGCCAGAGAGACCCAGTACTTC	CAARWARETQYF
many	TRBV6-2/TRBV6-3	TRBD1	15	TRBJ2-1	TGTGCCAGCAGCCTCGACAGGGCCCCGCCCAATGAGCAGTTCTTC	CASSLDRAPPNEQFF
-	TRBV6-5	-	20	TRBJ1-1	TGTGCCAGCAGTTACTCCGGGGTTCGGGGGGCGGGTCGGGCGAACACTGAAGCTTTCTTT	CASSYSGVRGAGRANTEAFF
many	TRBV7-2	-	15	TRBJ2-6	TGTGCCAGCAGCTTAGCCCCGCCTGGGGCCAACGTCCTGACTTTC	CASSLAPPGANVLTF
-	TRBV29-1	-	12	TRBJ1-1	TGCAGCGTTATTGCGGGAAGTACTGAAGCTTTCTTT	CSVIAGSTEAFF
-	TRBV20-1	-	15	TRBJ2-5	TGCAGTGCTGGATCTCGGGGGCCCCAGCGAGAGACCCAGTACTTC	CSAGSRGPQRETQYF
-	TRBV14	-	13	TRBJ2-7	TGTGCCAGCAGCCAAGTTGGGCGGACCGAGCAGTACTTC	CASSQVGRTEQYF